A single sample gave rise to the 2 T cell receptor beta chains below, sequenced in a study of graft-versus-host responses after intestinal transplantation. No cognate antigen is known for these TCRs. Only in-frame clones appear in the TCRdb table, and some are missing; sequencing was by immunoSEQ multiplex PCR. This table has around 67,000 clones, over 70% appearing once. The sample here was unstimulated CD4+ T cells sorted from spleen or lymph node cells, taken before transplant. The source of these receptors is a human donor who was the organ donor for an intestinal transplant.

The chain recombines TRBV5-1 with TRBJ1-6; a weak D match, TRBD1 (6 bases). Germline CDR1 and CDR2: SGHRS and YFSETQ. V shed 3 bases and J shed 6 bases, with 16 bases lying between them. The CDR3 covers 16 residues. The CDR3 DNA reads TGCGCCAGCAGCTCGAAGACAGGTAGGGGTAATTCACCCCTCCACTTT. It is translated as CASSSKTGRGNSPLHF.

The chain employs TRBV7-6 and TRBJ2-2; D may be TRBD2 (6 bases). This CDR3 comprises 13 residues. The germline V gene has CDR1 SGHVS and CDR2 FNYEAQ. Trimming stripped 5 bases from V and 5 bases from J, with 9 bases between. CDR3: CASSRDLTGELFF. The DNA of the CDR3 is TGTGCCAGCAGCCGGGACTTAACCGGGGAGCTGTTTTTT.